The 22 T cell receptor beta chains reported below all come from one sample, sequenced in a study of blood T cell repertoires in COVID-19. Clones were read by immunoSEQ multiplex PCR, and TCRdb kept only the in-frame ones, dropping some. The profile shows under 200,000 clones, 85% of them singletons. Sequenced input: peripheral blood. The origin of the receptors is a woman of 80 years or more with COVID-19, enrolled during active disease.

The chain is built from TRBV10-3 and TRBJ2-2; D uncertain. The CDR3 is 13 residues long. Germline V CDR1 and CDR2: ENHRY, SYGVKD. V lost 6 bases to trimming and J lost 6 bases, with 11 bases between them. The chain's CDR3 is CAISLLRPGELFF. CDR3 in DNA: TGTGCCATCAGCTTGTTGAGGCCCGGGGAGCTGTTTTTT.

The chain is built from TRBV3-1 (or the pseudogene TRBV3-2) and TRBJ1-1; a weak D match, TRBD1 (6 bases). The CDR3 totals 13 residues. V lost 4 bases and J 5 bases, leaving 11 bases between the germline ends. Germline V gene sequence: CDR1 LGHDT, CDR2 YNNKEL (reference sequence). The CDR3 reads CASSPGRGTEAFF. CDR3 DNA sequence: TGTGCCAGCAGCCCAGGGAGGGGGACTGAAGCTTTCTTT.

The CDR3 DNA follows: TGTGCCAGCTTAGGGGATCCCGGGGAGCTGTTTTTT. This gives the protein CASLGDPGELFF. The chain recombines TRBV2 with TRBJ2-2; a possible D gene is TRBD1 (5 bases). The CDR3 covers 12 residues. Trimming took 8 bases from V and 6 from J, leaving 10 bases between them. Germline V gene data show CDR1 as SNHLY and CDR2 as FYNNEI.

V gene TRBV5-1 combines with J gene TRBJ2-2; 7 bases fit TRBD2. In germline, CDR1 is SGHRS, CDR2 YFSETQ. This CDR3 spans 16 amino acids. V was pared by 5 bases and J by 0 bases, with 7 bases of the junction left unmatched. CDR3 DNA: TGCGCCAGCAGGCAGCCGGGACTACCGAACACCGGGGAGCTGTTTTTT. It codes for CASRQPGLPNTGELFF.

This rearrangement joins TRBV2 to TRBJ2-2, with 8 bases aligning to TRBD1. The CDR3 runs to 15 residues. In germline, CDR1 is SNHLY, CDR2 FYNNEI. V was pared by 4 bases and J by 4 bases, with 5 bases of the junction left unmatched. The CDR3 coding sequence is TGTGCCAGCAGTGCAGGGGGCTTGTCCACCGGGGAGCTGTTTTTT. This encodes CASSAGGLSTGELFF.

V usage is TRBV19 and J usage is TRBJ2-1, with 12 bases lining up with TRBD2. Germline CDR1 reads LNHDA; CDR2 reads SQIVND (reference sequence). The CDR3 totals 15 residues. Trimming at V came to 4 bases and at J to 5 bases, leaving 3 bases not matched to a gene. CDR3 in amino acids: CASSRLAGVNNEQFF. CDR3 DNA: TGTGCCAGTAGTAGACTAGCGGGAGTGAACAATGAGCAGTTCTTC.

This clone was seen only a few times. This chain joins TRBV18 and TRBJ1-6; 8 bases fit TRBD1. In germline, CDR1 is KGHSH, CDR2 LQKENI. The CDR3 has 15 amino acids. Trimming took 0 bases from V and 12 from J; bases not matched to a gene: 7. The CDR3 protein is CASSPPGQGRGPLHF. The CDR3 DNA is TGTGCCAGCTCACCACCCGGACAGGGTAGGGGACCCCTCCACTTT.

This clone was counted a single time. The V gene is TRBV6-5, the J gene TRBJ1-5; 10 nucleotides line up with TRBD1. The CDR3 spans 15 residues. The V gene's germline CDR1 is MNHEY and CDR2 SVGAGI. V trimming: 5 bases; J trimming: 4 bases; junction bases outside the gene matches: 5. DNA of the CDR3: TGTGCCAGCAGTCCTAGACAGGGGGCGAATCAGCCCCAGCATTTT. It codes for CASSPRQGANQPQHF.

The genes are TRBV10-3 and TRBJ1-1; 9 bases align to TRBD1. With V trimmed by 4 bases and J by 2 bases, 8 bases remained unmatched. Per germline, CDR1 ENHRY and CDR2 SYGVKD. CDR3 length: 16 residues. The DNA of the CDR3 is TGTGCCATCAGTGTACCGGGACAGGGTCCAAACACTGAAGCTTTCTTT. This encodes CAISVPGQGPNTEAFF.

Here the CDR3 reads CAIRTDPAYEQYF. The CDR3 DNA is TGTGCCATCAGGACAGACCCAGCCTACGAGCAGTACTTC. This chain joins TRBV10-3 and TRBJ2-7; tentatively, D is TRBD1 (5 bases). The CDR3 contains 13 residues. The ends were cut back, 6 bases at V and 2 bases at J, with 11 bases in the middle. The germline V gene encodes CDR1 ENHRY and CDR2 SYGVKD.

This rearrangement joins TRBV18 to TRBJ1-1, with 8 bases aligning to TRBD1. The CDR3 loop spans 16 amino acids. Trimming cost V 8 bases and J 4 bases; bases outside gene matches: 15. From germline, CDR1 is KGHSH and CDR2 LQKENI. For the CDR3, the DNA is TGTGCCAGCCAGGGACAGGTTCATCAACAAGGCACTGAAGCTTTCTTT. It yields the protein CASQGQVHQQGTEAFF. Supplemented by reference TRBV18 and TRBJ1-1, the full variable domain reads NAGVMQNPRHLVRRRGQEARLRCSPMKGHSHVYWYRQLPEEGLKFMVYLQKENIIDESGMPKERFSAEFPKEGPSILRIQQVVRGDSAAYFCASQGQVHQQGTEAFFGQGTRLTVV.

The chain is built from TRBV11-2 and TRBJ2-1, with 9 positions matching TRBD2. The V segment lost 7 bases and the J segment 11 bases; nucleotides outside the gene matches: 15. This CDR3 comprises 15 residues. Germline CDR1 reads SGHAT; CDR2 reads FQNNGV. The DNA of the CDR3 is TGTGCCAGCACCGAGGATCTAGCGGGGCCTAGACAGCAGTTCTTC. Protein sequence: CASTEDLAGPRQQFF.

This chain links TRBV19 with TRBJ1-5; D perhaps matches TRBD1 (5 bases). This CDR3 comprises 17 residues. Germline lookup yields CDR1 LNHDA and CDR2 SQIVND (reference sequence). V lost 7 bases to trimming and J lost 1 base, with 20 bases between them. The CDR3 sequence: CASMRAGRPASNQPQHF. CDR3 DNA sequence: TGTGCCAGTATGAGGGCGGGGCGCCCCGCGAGCAATCAGCCCCAGCATTTT.

A single count supports this clone. The chain has TRBV5-4 and TRBJ1-6; D gene unclear. The CDR3 is made up of 14 amino acids. Germline lookup yields CDR1 SGHNT and CDR2 YYREEE (reference sequence). Between the trimmed V and J ends, which lost 2 bases and 9 bases, there was a span of 12 bases. Here the CDR3 DNA reads TGTGCCAGCAGCTTCTCTTCCGAGGGTTCACCCCTCCACTTT. Its translation is CASSFSSEGSPLHF.

The J gene is TRBJ1-3, the V gene TRBV4-2; TRBD1 is a possible D gene (5 bases). V was clipped by 1 base and J by 5 bases, with 12 bases between them. There are 15 residues in the CDR3. Looked up from germline, CDR1 is LGHNA and CDR2 is YNFKEQ. The chain's CDR3 is CASSQAGVRRNTIYF. Here the CDR3 DNA reads TGTGCCAGCAGCCAAGCGGGGGTAAGAAGAAACACCATATATTTT.

In DNA form, the CDR3 reads TGTGCCAGCACCGGGACAGGGGGCCACGAGCAGTACTTC. As protein: CASTGTGGHEQYF. The chain is built from TRBV18 and TRBJ2-7; 12 bases fit TRBD1. This CDR3 contains 13 residues. V trimming: 8 bases; J trimming: 5 bases; junction bases outside the gene matches: 4. Germline-derived CDR1 and CDR2 are KGHSH and LQKENI. Supplemented by reference TRBV18 and TRBJ2-7, the full variable domain reads NAGVMQNPRHLVRRRGQEARLRCSPMKGHSHVYWYRQLPEEGLKFMVYLQKENIIDESGMPKERFSAEFPKEGPSILRIQQVVRGDSAAYFCASTGTGGHEQYFGPGTRLTVT.

The chain combines TRBV11-2 with TRBJ2-5; 8 positions agree with TRBD2. Germline V CDR1 and CDR2: SGHAT, FQNNGV. V shed 8 bases and J 6 bases; nucleotides not matched to a gene: 17. CDR3 length equals 16 residues. The CDR3 here is CASAKERERGRKTQYF. The DNA for the CDR3 is TGTGCCAGCGCGAAGGAGCGGGAGAGGGGAAGAAAGACCCAGTACTTC.

This chain connects TRBV4-1 to TRBJ2-1, with 9 bases fitting TRBD2. CDR1 and CDR2 from the germline V gene are MGHRA and YSYEKL. This CDR3 region has 14 residues. Trimming took 4 bases from V and 6 from J; bases not matched to a gene: 4. CDR3: CASSPGLAINEQFF. The CDR3 coding sequence is TGCGCCAGCAGCCCGGGACTAGCAATCAATGAGCAGTTCTTC.

The chain is built from TRBV28 and TRBJ2-7; D ambiguous. The V end was cut by 7 bases, the J end by 5 bases, with 9 bases between. Per germline, CDR1 MDHEN and CDR2 SYDVKM. The CDR3 contains 11 residues. CDR3 region: CASKTRDEQYF. The DNA of the CDR3 is TGTGCCAGCAAAACACGGGACGAGCAGTACTTC.

This rearrangement joins TRBV19 to TRBJ1-5, with a weak D call TRBD1 (6 bases). Germline values: CDR1 LNHDA, CDR2 SQIVND (reference sequence). V lost 6 bases and J 4 bases, leaving 19 bases between the germline ends. There are 16 residues in the CDR3. CDR3: CASSRGGGRGNQPQHF. The CDR3 nucleotides read TGTGCCAGTAGCCGTGGGGGGGGGCGCGGGAATCAGCCCCAGCATTTT.

CDR3 DNA sequence: TGTGCCAGCAGCTTAGCAGCTACTGAAGCTTTCTTT. Translated: CASSLAATEAFF. V is TRBV7-8 and J is TRBJ1-1; D is unresolved. The germline CDR1 and CDR2 sequences are SGHVS and FQNEAQ. V was pared by 0 bases and J by 5 bases, with 4 bases between. The CDR3 length is 12 residues.

The chain is built from TRBV12-3 or TRBV12-4 and TRBJ1-2; 9 positions match TRBD1. The CDR3 runs 13 residues. V was clipped by 5 bases and J by 8 bases; unmatched bases: 6. The CDR3, as DNA: TGTGCCAGCAGTCCACAGGGGGCGCTGGGCTACACCTTC. Its translation: CASSPQGALGYTF.